What follows are 30 T cell receptor beta chains derived from one specimen sequenced in a study of OX40 agonist ivuxolimab in advanced cancers. Measured with immunoSEQ multiplex PCR; TCRdb has only the in-frame clones, and not every one. The sample holds approximately 89,000 clones, around nine tenths seen once. Specimen: CD4+ or CD8+ T cells sorted from blood, collected in a trial of the OX40 agonist ivuxolimab. The receptors come from an adult with an advanced solid tumor such as melanoma, head and neck, liver or kidney cancer.

The chain couples TRBV5-4 to TRBJ2-1; TRBD2 aligns across 9 bases. Unmatched junction bases numbered 6, after V lost 1 base and J lost 4 bases. The length of the CDR3 is 16 residues. The germline V gene encodes CDR1 SGHNT and CDR2 YYREEE (reference sequence). CDR3 residues: CASSLPAGGGYNEQFF. CDR3 DNA sequence: TGTGCCAGCAGCTTGCCAGCGGGGGGAGGTTACAATGAGCAGTTCTTC.

V and J are TRBV11-2 and TRBJ1-1; 8 nucleotides line up with TRBD1. V lost 6 bases, J lost 0 bases, and 9 bases stayed unmatched. This CDR3 is 16 amino acids long. Germline CDR1 is SGHAT and CDR2 is FQNNGV. The CDR3 DNA sequence: TGTGCCAGCAGTCAAGGAGACAGGGGCCTGAACACTGAAGCTTTCTTT. Protein sequence: CASSQGDRGLNTEAFF.

This clone was recorded a few times. The chain links TRBV7-6 to TRBJ1-1; no reliable D call. This CDR3 is 13 amino acids long. CDR1 SGHVS and CDR2 FNYEAQ come from the germline V gene. Trimming removed 4 bases from V and 0 bases from J, with 6 bases in between. CDR3 sequence reads: CASSSQMNTEAFF. In DNA form, the CDR3 reads TGTGCCAGCAGCTCACAGATGAACACTGAAGCTTTCTTT.

The chain is built from TRBV6-6 and TRBJ1-1; maybe TRBD1 (6 bases). Germline values: CDR1 MNHNY, CDR2 SVGAGI (reference sequence). The CDR3 contains 15 residues. Trimming shortened V by 6 bases and J by 1 base, and 15 bases separated the two germline ends. This CDR3 is CASRLDSVTNTEAFF. Here the CDR3 DNA reads TGTGCCAGCAGGCTGGACAGTGTGACGAACACTGAAGCTTTCTTT.

The J gene is TRBJ2-3, the V gene TRBV7-2; no clear D gene. The ends were cut back, 7 bases at V and 0 bases at J, with 17 bases in the middle. This CDR3 spans 16 amino acids. The germline gives CDR1 SGHTA, CDR2 FQGNSA. The CDR3 sequence is CASTLSTQASTDTQYF. For the CDR3, the DNA is TGTGCCAGCACCCTGTCCACCCAGGCTAGCACAGATACGCAGTATTTT.

This clone came up once. The CDR3 sequence is CASSEMSVADTSTDTQYF. The CDR3 nucleotides are TGTGCCAGCAGTGAAATGTCGGTAGCGGATACTAGCACAGATACGCAGTATTTT. This sequence joins TRBV2 and TRBJ2-3; D may be TRBD2 (6 bases). V lost 2 bases to trimming and J lost 0 bases, with 18 bases between them. Germline V lookup: CDR1 SNHLY, CDR2 FYNNEI. The CDR3 runs 18 residues.

This clone appeared a few times. V and J are TRBV19 and TRBJ1-1; D is unclear. This CDR3 has 14 amino acids. The germline V gene has CDR1 LNHDA and CDR2 SQIVND (reference sequence). V was cut by 3 bases and J by 7 bases, with 15 bases left in between. The CDR3, as DNA: TGTGCCAGTAGTATCCCAGGAATTAATGTTGAAGCTTTCTTT. This encodes CASSIPGINVEAFF.

CDR3 residues: CSVEDEERGRKEGWTEAFF. DNA of the CDR3: TGCAGCGTTGAAGATGAGGAAAGGGGGCGCAAGGAAGGGTGGACTGAAGCTTTCTTT. The chain has TRBV29-1 and TRBJ1-1, with 7 nucleotides matching TRBD1. Looked up from germline, CDR1 is SQVTM and CDR2 is ANQGSEA. This CDR3 has 19 residues. V trimming: 0 bases; J trimming: 5 bases; junction bases outside the gene matches: 21.

The rearrangement uses TRBV5-1 and TRBJ2-5; TRBD2 agrees at 14 bases. Per germline, CDR1 SGHRS and CDR2 YFSETQ. The CDR3 length is 17 residues. The V gene end was trimmed by 4 bases and the J gene end by 1 base; junction bases not matched to a gene: 6. This CDR3 is CASSGGLAGDPQETQYF. The CDR3 DNA sequence: TGCGCCAGCAGCGGGGGACTAGCGGGGGACCCCCAAGAGACCCAGTACTTC.

This clone was counted a single time. This chain joins TRBV5-1 and TRBJ2-7; D remains unclear. This CDR3 spans 14 amino acids. Germline-derived CDR1 and CDR2 are SGHRS and YFSETQ. Trimming took off 6 bases at V and 3 bases at J, with 16 bases between the two ends. The CDR3 nucleotides read TGCGCCAGCAAGGGCAGCCTGGGGATCTACGAGCAGTACTTC. Translated: CASKGSLGIYEQYF.

The chain combines TRBV6-1 with TRBJ1-4, with D tentatively TRBD1 (5 bases). V lost 2 bases to trimming and J lost 4 bases, with 20 bases between them. CDR3 size: 18 residues. CDR1 is MNHNS, CDR2 SASEGT, per germline. As DNA, the CDR3 is TGTGCCAGCAGTGAATCCGGGACCTGGCGGCAGATTAATGAAAAACTGTTTTTT. Amino acid sequence: CASSESGTWRQINEKLFF.

The chain is built from TRBV7-2 and TRBJ2-2; tentative D call: TRBD1 (5 bases). The CDR3 spans 13 residues. Germline CDR1 SGHTA, CDR2 FQGNSA. Trimming took off 2 bases at V and 5 bases at J, with 6 bases between the two ends. This CDR3 reads CASSLQGTGELFF. The CDR3 DNA reads TGTGCCAGCAGCTTACAGGGAACCGGGGAGCTGTTTTTT.

The chain joins TRBV7-2 to TRBJ2-5; 12 nucleotides match TRBD2. With V trimmed by 1 base and J by 4 bases, 7 bases remained unmatched. The CDR3 sequence is 17 residues long. In germline, CDR1 is SGHTA, CDR2 FQGNSA. CDR3 coding DNA: TGTGCCAGCAGCTTAGATCTAGCGGGGGGGCGGAGAGAGACCCAGTACTTC. It translates to CASSLDLAGGRRETQYF.

As DNA, the CDR3 is TGTGCCAGCAAGGTCTCACGGAATGAGCAGTTCTTC. It codes for CASKVSRNEQFF. V gene TRBV2 combines with J gene TRBJ2-1; unclear D gene. In germline, CDR1 is SNHLY, CDR2 FYNNEI. V was clipped by 7 bases and J by 7 bases, with 11 bases between them. This CDR3 spans 12 amino acids.

This chain uses TRBV7-2 with TRBJ2-2; D not certain. The V end was cut by 7 bases, the J end by 5 bases, with 14 bases between. This CDR3 spans 14 amino acids. Germline V CDR1 and CDR2: SGHTA, FQGNSA. CDR3: CASTIKRGTGELFF. The CDR3 bases are TGTGCCAGCACCATTAAACGAGGTACCGGGGAGCTGTTTTTT.

This clone was seen just once. The V and J genes are TRBV10-3 and TRBJ2-5; unclear D gene. This CDR3 comprises 16 residues. The V end was cut by 3 bases, the J end by 5 bases, with 19 bases between. Germline CDR1 ENHRY, CDR2 SYGVKD. CDR3 in amino acids: CAISDFEADQWETQYF. The CDR3 DNA reads as TGTGCCATCAGTGATTTCGAGGCTGACCAATGGGAGACCCAGTACTTC.

The V and J genes are TRBV10-1 and TRBJ2-3; 11 positions agree with TRBD2. Germline CDR1 WNHNN, CDR2 SYGVQD (reference sequence). The CDR3 is 17 amino acids. Trimming cost V 0 bases and J 2 bases; bases outside gene matches: 4. CDR3 sequence reads: CASSESVSGGATDTQYF. The CDR3 DNA reads TGCGCCAGCAGTGAGTCGGTTAGCGGGGGGGCCACAGATACGCAGTATTTT.

The chain couples TRBV29-1 to TRBJ1-1; 8 nucleotides agree with TRBD1. Germline CDR1 and CDR2: SQVTM and ANQGSEA. Unmatched junction bases numbered 7, after V lost 7 bases and J lost 3 bases. The CDR3 is 13 residues long. CDR3 protein: CSAAGQGYTEAFF. In DNA, the CDR3 is TGCAGCGCAGCCGGACAGGGTTACACTGAAGCTTTCTTT.

The J gene is TRBJ2-7, the V gene TRBV6-1, with 12 bases aligning to TRBD1. V was clipped by 10 bases and J by 6 bases; unmatched bases: 10. Germline loops: CDR1 MNHNS, CDR2 SASEGT. The CDR3 is made up of 14 amino acids. The DNA of the CDR3 is TGTGCCACTCGTGTAGGGACAGGGGGCGGCGAGCAGTACTTC. Translating gives CATRVGTGGGEQYF.

In its sample, this clone was seen a few times. The chain joins TRBV19 to TRBJ2-3; 9 bases agree with TRBD2. CDR3 length: 14 amino acids. V dropped 6 bases and J dropped 2; count of bases not matched to a gene: 3. Germline lookup yields CDR1 LNHDA and CDR2 SQIVND (reference sequence). CDR3 DNA: TGTGCCAGTAGGGCTAGCGGGGTCACAGATACGCAGTATTTT. Protein: CASRASGVTDTQYF. Together with reference TRBV19 and TRBJ2-3, the CDR3 gives the full variable domain: DGGITQSPKYLFRKEGQNVTLSCEQNLNHDAMYWYRQDPGQGLRLIYYSQIVNDFQKGDIAEGYSVSREKKESFPLTVTSAQKNPTAFYLCASRASGVTDTQYFGPGTRLTVL.

The genes are TRBV7-2 and TRBJ2-7; D assignment may be TRBD1 or TRBD2 (5 bases each). Germline lookup yields CDR1 SGHTA and CDR2 FQGNSA. Trimming removed 1 base from V and 7 bases from J, with 14 bases in between. CDR3 length equals 14 residues. This CDR3 is CASSLDGDVTEQYF. The CDR3 bases are TGTGCCAGCAGCTTAGACGGGGACGTTACGGAGCAGTACTTC.

This rearrangement joins TRBV7-9 to TRBJ2-7, with TRBD1 matching 10 bases. Germline values: CDR1 SEHNR, CDR2 FQNEAQ (reference sequence). The V gene end was trimmed by 5 bases and the J gene end by 2 bases; junction bases not matched to a gene: 9. This CDR3 region has 16 residues. This CDR3 is CASSPFPGTGAYEQYF. CDR3 DNA: TGTGCCAGCAGCCCCTTCCCCGGGACAGGGGCCTACGAGCAGTACTTC. The full variable domain, completed using reference TRBV7-9 and TRBJ2-7, is DTGVSQNPRHKITKRGQNVTFRCDPISEHNRLYWYRQTLGQGPEFLTYFQNEAQLEKSRLLSDRFSAERPKGSFSTLEIQRTEQGDSAMYLCASSPFPGTGAYEQYFGPGTRLTVT.

V and J are TRBV19 and TRBJ1-1; 8 bases are shared with TRBD1. The J segment lost 4 bases and the V segment lost 4 bases, leaving 2 bases of the junction unmatched. The CDR3 consists of 13 residues. Per germline, CDR1 LNHDA and CDR2 SQIVND (reference sequence). CDR3 residues: CASSTTGGTEAFF. The CDR3 DNA reads TGTGCCAGTAGTACTACAGGGGGCACTGAAGCTTTCTTT.

The gene calls are TRBV2 and TRBJ2-3; D may be TRBD2 (7 bases). This CDR3 has 14 residues. Trimming stripped 6 bases from V and 5 bases from J, with 15 bases between. Germline assignment: CDR1 SNHLY and CDR2 FYNNEI. The CDR3 DNA follows: TGTGCCAGCAGGGCTCGGGGGGCGATAGATACGCAGTATTTT. It specifies CASRARGAIDTQYF.

For this clone: One end of the junction is discordant with germline, which a read error may explain. This chain links TRBV7-9 with TRBJ1-2; 8 bases agree with TRBD1. Germline V gene lookup returns CDR1 SEHNR and CDR2 FQNEAQ (reference sequence). The CDR3 contains 13 residues. The CDR3 bases are TGTGCCAGCACCTTAGGCGAGACAGGGGCCTACACCTTC. Translation gives CASTLGETGAYTF. Full variable domain (rest looked up from reference TRBV7-9 and TRBJ1-2): DTGVSQNPRHKITKRGQNVTFRCDPISEHNRLYWYRQTLGQGPEFLTYFQNEAQLEKSRLLSDRFSAERPKGSFSTLEIQRTEQGDSAMYLCASTLGETGAYTFGSGTRLTVV.

The genes are TRBV6-1 and TRBJ1-2; tentatively, D is TRBD1 (5 bases). Per the germline V gene, CDR1 is MNHNS and CDR2 is SASEGT. The CDR3 is made up of 14 amino acids. The ends were cut back, 4 bases at V and 8 bases at J, with 17 bases in the middle. DNA of the CDR3: TGTGCCAGCAGTGCGCCGGGACCCCTTGAAGGCTACACCTTC. As protein: CASSAPGPLEGYTF.

V gene TRBV5-8 combines with J gene TRBJ2-7; 13 bases line up with TRBD2. The CDR3 loop spans 14 amino acids. The junction had 4 bases not matched to a gene; V was cut back by 4 bases and J by 6 bases. Germline V gene lookup returns CDR1 SGHTS and CDR2 YDEGEE. CDR3: CASSIGLAGVEQYF. The CDR3 coding sequence is TGTGCCAGCAGCATCGGACTAGCGGGGGTCGAGCAGTACTTC.

The table lists this clone with a count of one. The gene calls are TRBV7-9 and TRBJ1-2, with D unclear. The V end lost 1 base, the J end lost 11 bases, and 11 bases lay between the germline ends. Germline CDR1 reads SEHNR; CDR2 reads FQNEAQ (reference sequence). The CDR3 has 12 amino acids. The CDR3: CASSLVSIGYTF. The CDR3 region has the DNA TGTGCCAGCAGCTTAGTTAGTATCGGGTACACCTTC.

This chain connects TRBV10-3 to TRBJ2-3; 8 bases agree with TRBD2. The junction had 7 bases not matched to a gene; V was cut back by 3 bases and J by 5 bases. The CDR3 contains 15 residues. The germline V gene encodes CDR1 ENHRY and CDR2 SYGVKD. This CDR3 reads CAISDGGGLGDTQYF. The CDR3 nucleotides read TGTGCCATCAGTGACGGCGGGGGGCTGGGAGATACGCAGTATTTT.

The chain couples TRBV15 to TRBJ2-2, with D possibly being TRBD1 (5 bases). The germline V gene has CDR1 LNHNV and CDR2 YYDKDF (reference sequence). Trimming shortened V by 5 bases and J by 5 bases, and 9 bases separated the two germline ends. The CDR3 sequence is 13 residues long. The CDR3 is CATSSRQTGELFF. DNA of the CDR3: TGTGCCACCAGCTCTCGACAGACCGGGGAGCTGTTTTTT.